This T cell receptor beta chain is from a study of control samples from healthy donors and cancer patients. The method was immunoSEQ multiplex PCR; TCRdb's version includes in-frame clones alone and lacks a portion of them. The sample has approximately 120,000 clones, approximately 90% seen once; the top ten hold roughly 4.4%. Sequenced: blood. The TCR comes from a human donor in good health. The donor label of this sample is uncertain.

The CDR3 sequence is CASSPVSPPDTQYF. The CDR3 DNA follows: TGTGCCAGCAGTCCCGTGAGCCCTCCTGATACGCAGTATTTT. The genes are TRBV6-5 and TRBJ2-3; D gene ambiguous. Trimming cost V 5 bases and J 6 bases, with 15 bases left between them. CDR1 and CDR2 from the germline V gene are MNHEY and SVGAGI. This CDR3 comprises 14 residues.